Each of the 5 T cell receptor beta chains below was sequenced from the same sample in a study of T cell repertoires in cytomegalovirus infection. A single record per CDR3 protein comes from TCRdb applying MiXCR to the reads. The sample yields about 490,000 distinct CDR3 sequences, 11% seen once. Sequenced material: PBMCs. These TCRs come from a human donor in good health (CMV status not recorded). Some clones in this sample may be carry-over from other donors' samples.

This clonotype was recorded at least ten times. The rearrangement links TRBV19 to TRBJ1-2, with D hard to call. The germline V gene encodes CDR1 LNHDA and CDR2 SQIVND (reference sequence). The V gene lost 2 bases and the J gene lost 5 bases, with 12 bases spanning the gap. The CDR3 runs to 14 residues. In DNA, the CDR3 is TGTGCCAGTAGTATAATTTCGGGAGAATATGGCTACACCTTC. As protein: CASSIISGEYGYTF.

This clonotype has a handful of counts. The rearrangement uses TRBV20-1 and TRBJ2-5; tentative D call: TRBD1 (6 bases). Germline V CDR1 and CDR2: DFQATT, SNEGSKA (reference sequence). V dropped 8 bases and J dropped 5 bases, with 21 bases sitting between them. This CDR3 spans 14 amino acids. The chain's CDR3 is CSTYTRGRSETQYF. The CDR3 bases are TGCAGTACCTATACTAGGGGGAGATCGGAGACCCAGTACTTC.

Many counts were recorded for this clonotype. This rearrangement joins TRBV19 to TRBJ1-2; tentative D call: TRBD1 (5 bases). The V gene lost 4 bases and the J gene lost 7 bases, with 13 bases spanning the gap. CDR1 LNHDA and CDR2 SQIVND come from the germline V gene (reference sequence). This CDR3 comprises 13 residues. The DNA of the CDR3 is TGTGCCAGTAGTAAGCAGGGAGAGGGTGGCTACACCTTC. Translating it yields CASSKQGEGGYTF.

This chain links TRBV19 with TRBJ2-4, with D perhaps TRBD2 (6 bases). The V end lost 6 bases, the J end lost 4 bases, and 10 bases lay between the germline ends. The germline gives CDR1 LNHDA, CDR2 SQIVND (reference sequence). The CDR3 is made up of 13 amino acids. The CDR3 DNA sequence: TGTGCCAGTAGCATGGGGGGAAAAAACATTCAGTACTTC. The encoded protein is CASSMGGKNIQYF.

This rearrangement joins TRBV10-3 to TRBJ2-5; D may be TRBD1 (5 bases). CDR1 and CDR2 (germline): ENHRY, SYGVKD. The CDR3 consists of 13 residues. The germline V and J ends were trimmed by 4 bases and 3 bases, with 9 bases remaining between them. CDR3 loop: CAISGGSEETQYF. The DNA of the CDR3 is TGTGCCATCAGTGGGGGCTCGGAAGAGACCCAGTACTTC.